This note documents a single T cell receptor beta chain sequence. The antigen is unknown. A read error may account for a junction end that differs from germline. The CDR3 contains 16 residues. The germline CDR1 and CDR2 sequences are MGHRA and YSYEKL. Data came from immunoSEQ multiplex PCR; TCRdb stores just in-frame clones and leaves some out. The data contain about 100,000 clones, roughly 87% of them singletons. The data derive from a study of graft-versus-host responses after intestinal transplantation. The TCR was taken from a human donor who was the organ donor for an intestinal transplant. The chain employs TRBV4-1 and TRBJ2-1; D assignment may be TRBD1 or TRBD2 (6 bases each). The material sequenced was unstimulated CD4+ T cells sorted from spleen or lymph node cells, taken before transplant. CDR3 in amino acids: CASRQGGGPGHNEQFF. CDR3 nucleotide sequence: TGCGCCAGCAGACAAGGTGGGGGGCCGGGGCACAATGAGCAGTTCTTC.